This T cell receptor (beta chain) was captured in a study of vaccination effects on CD4 cells after COVID-19. The CDR3 length is 14 residues. V was cut by 5 bases and J by 3 bases, with 11 bases left in between. Germline V gene sequence: CDR1 SGHAT, CDR2 FQDESV (reference sequence). Study results and caveats: Cross-reactivity with common cold coronaviruses was shown by only 1 of 255 vaccine-induced clones in healthy vaccinees. Early timepoints after infection were absent, and convalescent patients were few in the study. Clones from infection and from vaccination both contracted markedly late after vaccination.

Clones were read by immunoSEQ multiplex PCR, and TCRdb kept only the in-frame ones, dropping some. The sample lists around 30,000 clones, approximately 68% seen once, with 28% in the top ten. To note about this clone: Its target is not known.

Using viral peptide pools, the ViraFEST assay grew out antigen-specific CD4+ T cells prior to sequencing. Isolating CD4+ T cells followed roughly ten days of culture. Vaccine recipients, nucleocapsid antibody negative, had no prior SARS-CoV-2 infection. The chain recombines TRBV11-1 with TRBJ2-1; D possibly corresponds to TRBD2 (6 bases). The specimen comprised CD4+ T cells from PBMCs cultured with HCoV-229E spike peptides, sampled before COVID-19 vaccination. The receptor comes from a human donor who received a COVID-19 vaccine. The CDR3 spells CASSLRGSYNEQFF. The CDR3 DNA follows: TGTGCCAGCAGCCTTCGGGGGAGCTACAATGAGCAGTTCTTC.